Each of the 25 T cell receptor beta chains below was sequenced from the same sample in a study of blood T cells in healthy people across ages (dated by TCRdb to between 2014 and 2016). Libraries were made using 5' RACE. TCRdb names Illumina HiSeq 2500 as the instrument used. The second PCR ran for about 7 to 11 cycles and used a J-beta primer mix along with a sample-barcoded 5' primer. TCRdb took the public reads, trimmed them with fastp at Q25, ran MiXCR for clone calling and kept in-frame beta chains. Under each unique CDR3 protein, matching rows form one entry showing the most common genes and DNA. For this sample there are roughly 1,700,000 distinct CDR3 sequences; 28% appear just once. Of the sample, 7.7% falls within the top ten clones. Sequences were obtained from blood. The receptors come from a woman in her 30s in good health.

This clonotype was counted a few times. V and J are TRBV5-1 and TRBJ2-7; the D call may be TRBD1 or TRBD2 (5 bases each). V lost 4 bases and J 6 bases, leaving 20 bases between the germline ends. Germline-derived CDR1 and CDR2 are SGHRS and YFSETQ. The CDR3 totals 15 residues. The CDR3: CASSDRDGLAGEQYF. CDR3 DNA sequence: TGCGCCAGCAGCGATCGGGACGGTCTCGCCGGCGAGCAGTACTTC.

The CDR3 spells CASSLIALSSDTQYF. Written as DNA, the CDR3 is TGTGCCAGCAGCTTAATCGCACTCTCCTCAGATACGCAGTATTTT. The gene calls are TRBV7-8 and TRBJ2-3, with D unclear. Trimming shortened V by 2 bases and J by 4 bases, and 13 bases separated the two germline ends. Germline V gives CDR1 SGHVS, CDR2 FQNEAQ. This CDR3 spans 15 amino acids. Looking up the rest from reference TRBV7-8 and TRBJ2-3 gives the full variable domain: GAGVSQSPRYKVAKRGQDVALRCDPISGHVSLFWYQQALGQGPEFLTYFQNEAQLDKSGLPSDRFFAERPEGSVSTLKIQRTQQEDSAVYLCASSLIALSSDTQYFGPGTRLTVL.

The chain combines TRBV7-7 with TRBJ2-1; possible D gene TRBD2, 6 bases. The germline V gene has CDR1 SSHAT and CDR2 FNYEAQ (reference sequence). The CDR3 is 14 amino acids. With 5 bases removed from V and 3 bases from J, the gap between germline ends came to 11 bases. CDR3 coding DNA: TGTGCCAGCAGCCCGGACGGGAGCTACAATGAGCAGTTCTTC. As protein: CASSPDGSYNEQFF.

This clonotype was observed at least ten times. The chain carries TRBV29-1 and TRBJ2-5; 9 bases agree with TRBD2. Germline V lookup: CDR1 SQVTM, CDR2 ANQGSEA. J was trimmed by 1 base and V by 7 bases; bases with no gene match: 7. The CDR3 loop spans 14 amino acids. CDR3 DNA sequence: TGCAGCGCCCGGCTAGCGGGACCCCAAGAGACCCAGTACTTC. Protein product: CSARLAGPQETQYF. The complete variable domain, with remaining parts taken from reference TRBV29-1 and TRBJ2-5, reads SAVISQKPSRDICQRGTSLTIQCQVDSQVTMMFWYRQQPGQSLTLIATANQGSEATYESGFVIDKFPISRPNLTFSTLTVSNMSPEDSSIYLCSARLAGPQETQYFGPGTRLLVL.

This chain uses TRBV5-1 with TRBJ2-7, with D possibly TRBD1 on 6 matching bases. CDR1 is SGHRS, CDR2 YFSETQ, per germline. This CDR3 spans 15 amino acids. V was pared by 0 bases and J by 2 bases, with 12 bases between. This CDR3 reads CASSLERGIAYEQYF. CDR3 coding DNA: TGCGCCAGCAGCTTGGAGAGGGGGATCGCCTACGAGCAGTACTTC.

This clonotype was seen a handful of times. The chain carries TRBV11-2 and TRBJ2-7, with 16 bases that match TRBD2. This CDR3 has 16 amino acids. CDR1 SGHAT and CDR2 FQNNGV come from the germline V gene. The junction had 8 bases not matched to a gene; V was cut back by 5 bases and J by 7 bases. CDR3 amino acids: CASSPSGLAGGREQYF. DNA for the CDR3: TGTGCCAGCAGCCCTTCGGGACTAGCGGGAGGGAGGGAGCAGTACTTC.

Remarks on this clonotype: This may be a read error, as it is one base from a much larger clone. CDR3 coding DNA: TGCAGTGCTAGAGATCTGGTCTCCTACAATGAGCAGTACTTC. Protein: CSARDLVSYNEQYF. The chain recombines TRBV20-1 with TRBJ2-1; D remains ambiguous. Judging by the DNA end, TRBJ2-7 fits better; the J call may be wrong. The CDR3 has 14 amino acids. The V gene's germline CDR1 is DFQATT and CDR2 SNEGSKA (reference sequence).

This clonotype was detected only once. The chain uses TRBV6-6 and TRBJ1-3; D gene uncertain. Germline V gives CDR1 MNHNY, CDR2 SVGAGI (reference sequence). This CDR3 is built from 13 residues. Trimming left V 6 bases short and J 3 bases short, with 9 bases between. CDR3 region: CASRRGSGNTIYF. The DNA for the CDR3 is TGTGCCAGCAGACGGGGTAGTGGAAACACCATATATTTT.

This clonotype appeared a few times. Germline is not matched at one junction end, which may reflect a read error. The chain carries TRBV6-5 and TRBJ2-7; 7 nucleotides align to TRBD1. The germline CDR1 and CDR2 sequences are MNHEY and SVGAGI. The CDR3 loop spans 13 amino acids. CDR3 residues: CATSAGTVYEQYF. The CDR3 DNA reads TGTGCCACCAGTGCCGGGACAGTCTACGAGCAGTACTTC.

The chain couples TRBV7-9 to TRBJ1-2, with a tentative D call TRBD1 (6 bases). Trimming pared 6 bases from V and 4 bases from J, leaving 12 bases between. The CDR3 is 13 amino acids. CDR1 is SEHNR and CDR2 is FQNEAQ in the germline V gene (reference sequence). The CDR3 DNA sequence: TGTGCCAGCAGACCAGGGGAGGTCTATGGCTACACCTTC. The encoded protein is CASRPGEVYGYTF.

This clonotype has a handful of counts. The V call is TRBV4-3, the J call TRBJ2-2, with TRBD2 matching 7 bases. The CDR3 is 20 amino acids. The V gene end was trimmed by 4 bases and the J gene end by 2 bases; junction bases not matched to a gene: 19. Germline CDR1 LGHNA, CDR2 YSLEER. CDR3 in DNA: TGCGCCAGCAGCCCCGAGTCAGTGGGCGGCCGCGGGGGAAACACCGGGGAGCTGTTTTTT. This gives the protein CASSPESVGGRGGNTGELFF.

This sequence joins TRBV6-2 or TRBV6-3 and TRBJ2-7; D unresolved. Per germline, CDR1 MNHEY and CDR2 SVGEGT. This CDR3 region has 12 residues. The V end was cut by 7 bases, the J end by 3 bases, with 10 bases between. This CDR3 reads CASTTNGYEQYF. CDR3 DNA sequence: TGTGCCAGCACCACGAATGGCTACGAGCAGTACTTC.

This chain connects TRBV13 to TRBJ2-5, with D uncertain. The CDR3 is 15 amino acids. From germline, CDR1 is PRHDT and CDR2 FYEKMQ (reference sequence). Trimming removed 5 bases from V and 0 bases from J, with 13 bases in between. CDR3 residues: CASSIRARNQETQYF. The CDR3 DNA is TGTGCCAGCAGCATCAGAGCTAGGAACCAAGAGACCCAGTACTTC.

As for this clonotype: This may be a read error, as it is one base from a much larger clone. The CDR3 spells CASSLGQSYNEQYF. In nucleotides, the CDR3 is TGCGCCAGCAGCTTGGGTCAATCCTACAATGAGCAGTACTTC. This sequence joins TRBV5-1 and TRBJ2-1; D call uncertain. The end of the DNA is better explained by TRBJ2-7, so the J call may be wrong. The germline V gene encodes CDR1 SGHRS and CDR2 YFSETQ. The CDR3 consists of 14 residues.

A few counts support this clonotype. This chain uses TRBV20-1 with TRBJ1-2, with 10 bases aligning to TRBD1. The J segment lost 4 bases and the V segment lost 6 bases, leaving 11 bases of the junction unmatched. Germline V gene data show CDR1 as DFQATT and CDR2 as SNEGSKA (reference sequence). This CDR3 has 15 amino acids. The CDR3 DNA sequence: TGCAGTGCCGATACAGGCTGGACAGGGGGCTATGGCTACACCTTC. As protein: CSADTGWTGGYGYTF.

V is TRBV7-2 and J is TRBJ2-7; TRBD2 matches 13 bases. Looked up from germline, CDR1 is SGHTA and CDR2 is FQGNSA. The V segment lost 5 bases and the J segment 3 bases; nucleotides outside the gene matches: 7. The CDR3 has 16 amino acids. The CDR3 nucleotides read TGTGCCAGCAGCGATCCTCGACTAGCGGGAGGCTACGAGCAGTACTTC. Residues: CASSDPRLAGGYEQYF.

In regard to this clonotype: With a much larger clone just one base away, this may be a read error. This chain links TRBV10-1 with TRBJ2-1; tentatively, D is TRBD1 or TRBD2 (5 bases each). The V and J ends lost 6 bases and 6 bases respectively, with 9 bases between them. Germline CDR1 is WNHNN and CDR2 is SYGVQD (reference sequence). The CDR3 length is 12 residues. The CDR3 region has the DNA TGCGCCAGCAGCGGGGACGCCAATGAGCAGTTCTTC. Protein product: CASSGDANEQFF.

This clonotype was picked up a small number of times. This chain connects TRBV2 to TRBJ2-5; D is unresolved. The ends were cut back, 6 bases at V and 5 bases at J, with 10 bases in the middle. The CDR3 is 12 amino acids. In germline, CDR1 is SNHLY, CDR2 FYNNEI. CDR3 coding DNA: TGTGCCAGCAGAAGGGATGGGGAGACCCAGTACTTC. Its translation is CASRRDGETQYF.

The V call is TRBV7-9, the J call TRBJ1-2; D is undetermined. From germline, CDR1 is SEHNR and CDR2 FQNEAQ (reference sequence). V was trimmed by 3 bases and J by 4 bases, leaving 21 bases between them. The CDR3 contains 17 residues. CDR3 residues: CASSFSSQAPFLYGYTF. For the CDR3, the DNA is TGTGCCAGCAGCTTTAGTAGCCAGGCCCCCTTCCTCTATGGCTACACCTTC.

Of note for this clonotype: A much larger clone sits a single nucleotide away, making a read error possible. The chain uses TRBV6-6 and TRBJ2-6; D uncertain. There are 16 residues in the CDR3. Germline V CDR1 and CDR2: MNHNY, SVGAGI (reference sequence). The V and J ends lost 4 bases and 2 bases respectively, with 12 bases between them. CDR3 in amino acids: CASSSIDTTGANVLTF. The CDR3, as DNA: TGTGCCAGCAGTTCCATTGATACGACTGGGGCCAACGTCCTGACTTTC.

Only a few counts were recorded for this clonotype. V usage is TRBV4-1 and J usage is TRBJ2-3, with a tentative D call TRBD1 (5 bases). V lost 1 base, J lost 9 bases, and 11 bases lay in between. The CDR3 is 13 residues long. Germline values: CDR1 MGHRA, CDR2 YSYEKL. The CDR3 sequence: CASSQGFSGTQYF. CDR3 in DNA: TGCGCCAGCAGCCAAGGATTTTCAGGGACGCAGTATTTT.

The chain combines TRBV7-2 with TRBJ1-2; D may be TRBD1 (5 bases). V lost 5 bases and J 8 bases, leaving 21 bases between the germline ends. Germline loops: CDR1 SGHTA, CDR2 FQGNSA. The CDR3 consists of 15 residues. The CDR3 spells CASSPPLQGDRGYTF. The DNA for the CDR3 is TGTGCCAGCAGCCCGCCGCTCCAGGGAGACCGGGGCTACACCTTC.

This clonotype was seen only a few times. The rearrangement joins TRBV2 to TRBJ2-3; 7 bases align to TRBD1. The trim removed 4 bases at V and 2 bases at J, leaving 3 bases unmatched. This CDR3 is built from 14 residues. Germline CDR1 SNHLY, CDR2 FYNNEI. CDR3 region: CASSGDRNTDTQYF. DNA of the CDR3: TGTGCCAGCAGTGGGGACAGAAACACAGATACGCAGTATTTT.

CDR3 DNA: TGCAGCGGCCGGACAGGGGATAGGGAGCTGTTTTTT. Protein sequence: CSGRTGDRELFF. The chain employs TRBV29-1 and TRBJ2-2, with 9 positions matching TRBD1. The germline CDR1 and CDR2 sequences are SQVTM and ANQGSEA. V gave up 7 bases and J gave up 9 bases; unmatched junction bases: 6. The CDR3 sequence is 12 residues long.

This clonotype was seen a few times. CDR3 nucleotide sequence: TGTGCCAGCAGCTTAACGGGGACAGTCAATGGCTACACCTTC. Amino acid sequence: CASSLTGTVNGYTF. This chain connects TRBV7-9 to TRBJ1-2; 7 nucleotides line up with TRBD1. This CDR3 comprises 14 residues. The trim removed 2 bases at V and 6 bases at J, leaving 6 bases unmatched. From germline, CDR1 is SEHNR and CDR2 FQNEAQ (reference sequence).